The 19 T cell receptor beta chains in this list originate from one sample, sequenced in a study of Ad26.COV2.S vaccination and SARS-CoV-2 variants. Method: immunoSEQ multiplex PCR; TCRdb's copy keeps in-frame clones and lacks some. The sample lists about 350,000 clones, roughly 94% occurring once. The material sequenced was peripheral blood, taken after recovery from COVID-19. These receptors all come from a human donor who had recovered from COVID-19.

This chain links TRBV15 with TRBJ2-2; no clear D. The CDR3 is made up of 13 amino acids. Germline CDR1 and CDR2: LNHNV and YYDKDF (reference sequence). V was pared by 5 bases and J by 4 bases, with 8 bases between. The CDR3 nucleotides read TGTGCCACCAGCGTCACAGTCACCGGGGAGCTGTTTTTT. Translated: CATSVTVTGELFF.

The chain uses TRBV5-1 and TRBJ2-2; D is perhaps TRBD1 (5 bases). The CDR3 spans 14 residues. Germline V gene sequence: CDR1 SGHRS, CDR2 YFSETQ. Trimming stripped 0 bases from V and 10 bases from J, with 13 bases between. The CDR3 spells CASSLEGLLAELFF. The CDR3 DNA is TGCGCCAGCAGCTTGGAGGGGCTCCTTGCGGAGCTGTTTTTT.

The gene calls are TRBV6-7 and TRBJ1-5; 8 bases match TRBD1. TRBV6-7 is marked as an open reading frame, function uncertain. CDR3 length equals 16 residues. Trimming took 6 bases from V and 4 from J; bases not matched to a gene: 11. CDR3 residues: CASRSTGTGRNQPQHF. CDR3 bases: TGTGCCAGCAGATCAACCGGGACAGGTAGAAATCAGCCCCAGCATTTT.

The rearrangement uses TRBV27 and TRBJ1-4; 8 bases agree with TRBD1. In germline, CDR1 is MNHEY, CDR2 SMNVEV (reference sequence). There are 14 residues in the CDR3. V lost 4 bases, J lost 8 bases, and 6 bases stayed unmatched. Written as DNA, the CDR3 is TGTGCCAGCAGTTGGACAGGGCTTTACGAAAAACTGTTTTTT. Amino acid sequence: CASSWTGLYEKLFF.

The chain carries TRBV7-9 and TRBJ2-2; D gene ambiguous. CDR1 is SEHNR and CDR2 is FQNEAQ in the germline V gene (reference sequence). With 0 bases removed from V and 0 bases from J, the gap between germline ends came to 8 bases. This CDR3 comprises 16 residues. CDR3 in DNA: TGTGCCAGCAGCTTAGCCGGCACCGCGAACACCGGGGAGCTGTTTTTT. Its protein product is CASSLAGTANTGELFF.

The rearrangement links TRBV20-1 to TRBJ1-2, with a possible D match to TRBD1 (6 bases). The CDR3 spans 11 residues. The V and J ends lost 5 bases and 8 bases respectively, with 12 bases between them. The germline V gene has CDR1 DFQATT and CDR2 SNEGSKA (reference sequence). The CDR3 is CSAGGGLGYTF. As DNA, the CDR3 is TGCAGTGCTGGTGGGGGGCTGGGCTACACCTTC.

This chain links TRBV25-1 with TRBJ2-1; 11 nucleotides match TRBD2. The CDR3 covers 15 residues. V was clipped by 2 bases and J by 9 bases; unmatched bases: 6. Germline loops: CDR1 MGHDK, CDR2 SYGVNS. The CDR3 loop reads CASSELTSGGGEQFF. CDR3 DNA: TGTGCCAGCAGTGAACTCACTAGCGGGGGCGGTGAGCAGTTCTTC.

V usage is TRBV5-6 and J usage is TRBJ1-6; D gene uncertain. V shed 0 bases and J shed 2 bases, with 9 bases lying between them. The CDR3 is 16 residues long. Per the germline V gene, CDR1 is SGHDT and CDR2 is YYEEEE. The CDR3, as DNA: TGTGCCAGCAGCTTGGGCAGAAGCACCTATAATTCACCCCTCCACTTT. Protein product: CASSLGRSTYNSPLHF. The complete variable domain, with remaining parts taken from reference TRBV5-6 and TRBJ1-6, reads DAGVTQSPTHLIKTRGQQVTLRCSPKSGHDTVSWYQQALGQGPQFIFQYYEEEERQRGNFPDRFSGHQFPNYSSELNVNALLLGDSALYLCASSLGRSTYNSPLHFGNGTRLTVT.

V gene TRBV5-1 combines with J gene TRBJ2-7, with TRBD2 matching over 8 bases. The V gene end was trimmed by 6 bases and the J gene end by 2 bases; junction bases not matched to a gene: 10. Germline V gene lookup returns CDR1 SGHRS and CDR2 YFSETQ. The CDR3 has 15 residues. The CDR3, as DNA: TGCGCCAGCAACGCGGGGGGCGGCCGGGCCTACGAGCAGTACTTC. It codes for CASNAGGGRAYEQYF.

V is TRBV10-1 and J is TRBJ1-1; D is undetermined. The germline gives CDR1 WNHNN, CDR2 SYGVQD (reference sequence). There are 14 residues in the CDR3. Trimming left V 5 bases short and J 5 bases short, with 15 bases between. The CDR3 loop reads CASSQSWAGTEAFF. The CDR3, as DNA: TGCGCCAGCAGTCAATCGTGGGCCGGGACTGAAGCTTTCTTT.

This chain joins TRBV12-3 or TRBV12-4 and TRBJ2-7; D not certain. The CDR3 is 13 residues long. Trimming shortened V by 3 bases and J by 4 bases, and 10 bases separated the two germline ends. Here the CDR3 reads CASSFGKGYEQYF. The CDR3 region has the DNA TGTGCCAGCAGTTTCGGAAAGGGATACGAGCAGTACTTC.

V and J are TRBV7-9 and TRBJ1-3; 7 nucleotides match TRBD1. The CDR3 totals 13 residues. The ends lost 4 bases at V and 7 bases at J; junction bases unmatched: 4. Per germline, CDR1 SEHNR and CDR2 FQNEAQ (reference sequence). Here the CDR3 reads CASSSGGWNTIYF. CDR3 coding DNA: TGTGCCAGCAGCTCAGGGGGATGGAACACCATATATTTT.

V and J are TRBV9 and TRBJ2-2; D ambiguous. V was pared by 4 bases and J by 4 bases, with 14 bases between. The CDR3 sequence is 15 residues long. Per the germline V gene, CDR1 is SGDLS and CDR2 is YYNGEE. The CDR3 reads CASSSRAGGTGELFF. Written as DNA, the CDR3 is TGTGCCAGCAGCTCCCGGGCCGGTGGCACCGGGGAGCTGTTTTTT.

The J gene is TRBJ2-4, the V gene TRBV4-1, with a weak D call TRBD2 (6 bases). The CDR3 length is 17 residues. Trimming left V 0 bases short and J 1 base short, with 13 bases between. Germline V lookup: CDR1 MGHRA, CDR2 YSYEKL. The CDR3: CASSQDSAGRAKNIQYF. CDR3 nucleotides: TGCGCCAGCAGCCAAGATAGCGCAGGGAGGGCCAAAAACATTCAGTACTTC.

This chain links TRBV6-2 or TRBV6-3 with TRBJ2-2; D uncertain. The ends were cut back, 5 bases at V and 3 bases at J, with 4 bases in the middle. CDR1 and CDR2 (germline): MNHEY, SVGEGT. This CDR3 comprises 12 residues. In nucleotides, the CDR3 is TGTGCCAGCAGTCGGGACACCGGGGAGCTGTTTTTT. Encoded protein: CASSRDTGELFF.

CDR3 coding DNA: TGTGCCAGCAGCTTAGCGGGCCGACAGGGCTATGAGACCCAGTACTTC. This translates into CASSLAGRQGYETQYF. The J gene is TRBJ2-5, the V gene TRBV11-2, with TRBD1 matching over 7 bases. This CDR3 is built from 16 residues. Unmatched junction bases numbered 10, after V lost 1 base and J lost 5 bases. Germline CDR1 SGHAT, CDR2 FQNNGV.

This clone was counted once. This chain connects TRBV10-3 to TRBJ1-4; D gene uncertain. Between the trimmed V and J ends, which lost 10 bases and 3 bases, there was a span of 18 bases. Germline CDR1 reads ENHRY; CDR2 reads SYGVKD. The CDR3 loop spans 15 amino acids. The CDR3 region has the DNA TGTGCCACCAGCCGTCATTACGGAGCTAATGAAAAACTGTTTTTT. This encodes CATSRHYGANEKLFF.

DNA of the CDR3: TGTGCCAGCAGCTTGGGACTGCACTCTGGAAACACCATATATTTT. This translates into CASSLGLHSGNTIYF. V gene TRBV5-6 combines with J gene TRBJ1-3; D gene ambiguous. Germline V gives CDR1 SGHDT, CDR2 YYEEEE. V shed 0 bases and J shed 0 bases, with 7 bases lying between them. This CDR3 contains 15 residues.

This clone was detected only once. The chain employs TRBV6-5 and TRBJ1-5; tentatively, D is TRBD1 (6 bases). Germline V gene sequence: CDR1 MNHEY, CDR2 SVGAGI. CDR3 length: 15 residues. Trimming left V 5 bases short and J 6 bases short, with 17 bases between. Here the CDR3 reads CASSITGSLGQPQHF. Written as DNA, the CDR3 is TGTGCCAGCAGTATAACAGGGAGCCTAGGTCAGCCCCAGCATTTT.